This TCR beta chain was recovered during a study of shared clonotypes between healthy human individuals (TCRdb year 2020). At the level of the whole study: The cohort included a few men and two women between 18 and 49 years of age. For each donor, three plates each were used for CD4 naive and CD4 memory, two plates were used for CD8 naive, and one plate was used for CD8 memory. To estimate repertoire size and how much clonotypes are shared between individuals, the study performed deep sequencing of blood TCR repertoires from a few healthy adults. To increase sequencing depth and limit assay-specific biases, different laboratories used diverse techniques to prepare libraries and sequence TCR repertoires. Per donor, leukapheresis produced somewhere between about 0.8 and 9 billion PBMCs. General study outcomes and caveats: Sharing across several donors was observed for 4.5% to 6.5% of naive CD4, under 4% of naive CD8, over 2% of memory CD4, and roughly 0.4% of memory CD8 clonotypes. Higher generation probabilities were observed for clonotypes shared by all four sorted-subset donors than for non-shared clonotypes. Based on pairwise subsampling, the degree of clonotype sharing among donors was expected to be affected by sequencing depth. Because the study included a small number of donors, the genetic and exposure-history diversity represented was limited. Rarefaction of sorted-subset datasets indicated incomplete sequencing despite the large sequencing depth. Sampling was limited to blood, and TCR repertoires in tissue likely differ from TCR repertoires in blood. Estimated clonotype richness was generally larger for naive than for memory subsets.

As to this clone: Its antigen is unknown. The sample holds no much larger clone one base away, and base qualities are not on file.

TCR CDR3 regions were amplified from genomic DNA by multiplex PCR using the deep immunoSEQ assay. Extracted genomic DNA from each cell subset was spread evenly across all wells of several immunoSEQ 96-well plates, with each plate serving as a replicate. Each replicate PCR for sorted subsets received about 220 ng genomic DNA, equal to about 29,000 T cell genomes. The purified libraries were quantified using a Qubit 3.0 fluorometer, sized with a Bioanalyzer 2100, and then quantified again using the KAPA Library Quantification kit. Each immunoSEQ 96-well plate was sequenced on its own single-read 150-cycle Illumina NextSeq 550 flow cell. The study's own analysis went as follows. Because only junctional sequences without quality scores were contained in the immunoSEQ output, filtering matching that applied to full-length reads could not be performed. To assign V/J genes and CDR3, sequences were annotated against IMGT germline references using PyIR, a Python wrapper for IgBLAST v1.9. Reads were removed for weak V/J assignments (E-value above 1e-6), missing CDR3, stop codons, out-of-frame junctions, or ambiguous translated residues. V3J clonotypes were defined by identical inferred V gene, J gene, and CDR3 amino acid sequence. Percentage overlap between repertoires was computed as shared unique clonotypes divided by the size of the smaller repertoire. Repertoire richness was assessed with RTK rarefaction, the Chao1 estimator, and Recon v2.1 estimates of unobserved clonotypes. Generation probabilities for all TCRbeta clonotypes obtained by the gDNA method from several donors were computed using OLGA. Not all clones reach the TCRdb copy of this immuneACCESS table, which keeps in-frame sequences only. Checked studies attribute under half of the gap to unresolved V genes and leave the rest unexplained. From that table come the V and J calls and clone size; the DNA was used to work out D and trimming. Across this sample there are about 1.9 million clones, with approximately 92% seen only once. The leading ten clones occupy approximately 1.6% of the sample.

The cysteine opens and the phenylalanine closes a CDR3 of 15 amino acids. Solely the CDR3 DNA is kept, with 45 bases framed from the first base. Reading the germline V gene (reference sequence) gives CDR1 MNHEY and CDR2 SMNVEV. V trim: 8 bases; J trim: 4 bases; unmatched bases: 13. For the CD8 naive samples, CD45RO-negative cells were positively selected for CCR7, yielding a CD45RA+CCR7+ population from which TemRA cells were excluded. Healthy HIV-negative adults with no recently reported acute infections or vaccinations were included as donors. Only Caucasian adults living in Nashville, Tennessee, USA were represented among the donors. Blood was obtained by leukapheresis, after which PBMCs were separated by Ficoll-Histopaque density gradient centrifugation and cryopreserved in liquid nitrogen vapor phase. Analytical flow cytometry was used to check the purity and quantity of every magnetically sorted T cell population. Genomic DNA was isolated from each sorted fraction and quantified by UV absorbance on a Nanodrop 2000c.

The sequencing input was naive CD8+ T cells from PBMCs. Explained via the paper, the cell subset or site label denotes: CD45RA+CCR7+. The TCR sequence derives from a man younger than 35 in good health. Some clones in this sample may be carry-over from other donors' samples. The chain employs TRBV27 and TRBJ2-7; TRBD2 fits 8 bases in the junction. The DNA sequence is TGTGCCAGCGCCTCCCCAGCGGGAGAGTTTTACGAGCAGTACTTC. This gives the protein CASASPAGEFYEQYF.